The 15 T cell receptor beta chains in this list originate from one sample, sequenced in a study of T cell responses to AZD1222 COVID-19 vaccine. Repertoires were generated with immunoSEQ multiplex PCR, while TCRdb's copy carries only in-frame clones and drops some. This table holds 150,000 or so clones, approximately 78% found once. The specimen comprised peripheral blood, sampled on day 0 of MenACWY control vaccination. Receptor source: an adult in good health.

The V and J genes are TRBV5-1 and TRBJ1-6; TRBD1 aligns across 9 bases. The CDR3 is 16 residues long. V shed 2 bases, J shed 9 bases, and the junction held 9 bases outside the gene matches. From germline, CDR1 is SGHRS and CDR2 YFSETQ. The CDR3 is CASSLTGTGRPSPLHF. CDR3 in DNA: TGCGCCAGCAGCTTAACCGGGACAGGGCGACCTTCACCCCTCCACTTT.

This sequence joins TRBV13 and TRBJ2-5, with 14 bases aligning to TRBD2. Germline loops: CDR1 PRHDT, CDR2 FYEKMQ (reference sequence). With 3 bases clipped from V and 5 bases from J, the junction kept 5 bases outside the gene matches. This CDR3 contains 16 residues. CDR3 in amino acids: CASSFVRTSGGETQYF. CDR3 sequence (DNA): TGTGCCAGCAGCTTCGTGAGGACTAGCGGGGGGGAGACCCAGTACTTC.

V is TRBV9 and J is TRBJ1-2, with TRBD1 as a possible D gene (6 bases). Trimming left V 4 bases short and J 2 bases short, with 15 bases between. Germline V gene data show CDR1 as SGDLS and CDR2 as YYNGEE. The CDR3 loop spans 15 amino acids. The CDR3 protein is CASSSPSQGNYGYTF. The CDR3 DNA reads TGTGCCAGCAGCTCCCCCTCACAGGGAAACTATGGCTACACCTTC.

This chain links TRBV2 with TRBJ1-2; perhaps TRBD1 as D (6 bases). Germline V CDR1 and CDR2: SNHLY, FYNNEI. There are 14 residues in the CDR3. V lost 2 bases, J lost 4 bases, and 11 bases lay in between. This chain's CDR3 is CASSERGAGYGYTF. The CDR3 DNA is TGTGCCAGCAGTGAACGGGGGGCTGGCTATGGCTACACCTTC.

The chain combines TRBV29-1 with TRBJ1-2; possibly TRBD1 for D (5 bases). The CDR3 has 12 amino acids. Germline V CDR1 and CDR2: SQVTM, ANQGSEA. The V and J ends lost 4 bases and 1 base respectively, with 7 bases between them. The CDR3 sequence: CSVGQRNYGYTF. The CDR3 DNA reads TGCAGCGTTGGACAGCGTAACTATGGCTACACCTTC.

The chain has TRBV3-1 (or the pseudogene TRBV3-2) and TRBJ2-7; possibly TRBD1 or TRBD2 for D (5 bases each). Per the germline V gene, CDR1 is LGHDT and CDR2 is YNNKEL (reference sequence). The germline V and J ends were trimmed by 0 bases and 3 bases, with 21 bases remaining between them. There are 18 residues in the CDR3. CDR3 sequence (DNA): TGTGCCAGCAGCCAAGAGAGGGGTGGGGGTTGGGACCGCTACGAGCAGTACGTC. Its translation: CASSQERGGGWDRYEQYV.

This clone was seen more than once but under ten times. This chain uses TRBV2 with TRBJ1-2; 8 nucleotides line up with TRBD1. With 7 bases clipped from V and 7 bases from J, the junction kept 14 bases outside the gene matches. Germline values: CDR1 SNHLY, CDR2 FYNNEI. The CDR3 length is 15 residues. CDR3 DNA: TGTGCCAGCACCGGACAGGGCCCGTCTCCAAGTGGCTACACCTTC. Residues: CASTGQGPSPSGYTF. Drawing the rest from reference TRBV2 and TRBJ1-2, the complete variable domain is EPEVTQTPSHQVTQMGQEVILRCVPISNHLYFYWYRQILGQKVEFLVSFYNNEISEKSEIFDDQFSVERPDGSNFTLKIRSTKLEDSAMYFCASTGQGPSPSGYTFGSGTRLTVV.

The rearrangement uses TRBV7-2 and TRBJ1-5; D not resolved. Germline CDR1 reads SGHTA; CDR2 reads FQGNSA. The V and J ends lost 5 bases and 0 bases respectively, with 14 bases between them. The length of the CDR3 is 16 residues. As DNA, the CDR3 is TGTGCCAGCAGCCAAGGACGGTCCTATAGCAATCAGCCCCAGCATTTT. Translated: CASSQGRSYSNQPQHF.

The chain joins TRBV3-1 (or the pseudogene TRBV3-2) to TRBJ2-2, with D perhaps assigned TRBD1 or TRBD2 (6 bases each). CDR1 LGHDT and CDR2 YNNKEL come from the germline V gene (reference sequence). Trimming removed 3 bases at V and 4 bases at J, with 15 bases between. The CDR3 covers 16 residues. The CDR3 nucleotides are TGTGCCAGCAGCCACCTCGGGGGCCGGGTCACCGGGGAGCTGTTTTTT. It is translated as CASSHLGGRVTGELFF.

This chain uses TRBV28 with TRBJ2-7, with D perhaps TRBD2 (6 bases). Per germline, CDR1 MDHEN and CDR2 SYDVKM. CDR3 length: 14 amino acids. CDR3 amino acids: CVSSRGSSGYEQYV. The DNA of the CDR3 is TGTGTCAGCAGCCGAGGCAGTAGCGGTTACGAGCAGTACGTC.

The rearrangement links TRBV11-2 to TRBJ1-2; the D gene is possibly TRBD1 (6 bases). V was clipped by 1 base and J by 1 base, with 10 bases between them. Germline V gene sequence: CDR1 SGHAT, CDR2 FQNNGV. This CDR3 comprises 15 residues. CDR3 loop: CASSLVPGVNYGYTF. In DNA form, the CDR3 reads TGTGCCAGCAGCTTAGTGCCAGGGGTTAACTATGGCTACACCTTC.

A word on this clone: One junction end does not reproduce the germline sequence, and a read error may be involved. The chain has TRBV18 and TRBJ1-5; D might be TRBD1 (5 bases). The CDR3 has 13 amino acids. Per the germline V gene, CDR1 is KGHSH and CDR2 is LQKENI. CDR3 loop: CASSDVIRDRFYF. Here the CDR3 DNA reads TGTGCCAGCTCGGACGTGATCCGGGACCGATTTTATTTT.

This sequence joins TRBV2 and TRBJ2-2; TRBD1 agrees at 7 bases. CDR3 length: 16 amino acids. Germline V gene sequence: CDR1 SNHLY, CDR2 FYNNEI. With V trimmed by 4 bases and J by 3 bases, 8 bases remained unmatched. The CDR3 spells CASSVEGGVYTGELFF. As DNA, the CDR3 is TGTGCCAGCAGTGTCGAAGGGGGCGTCTACACCGGGGAGCTGTTTTTT.

This chain uses TRBV3-1 (or the pseudogene TRBV3-2) with TRBJ2-3; 9 positions match TRBD2. J lost 5 bases, V lost 6 bases, and 12 bases had no gene match. Germline CDR1 LGHDT, CDR2 YNNKEL (reference sequence). This CDR3 spans 16 amino acids. Here the CDR3 DNA reads TGTGCCAGCAGGCAGGCGCTAGCGGGGAAGGGAGATACGCAGTATTTT. This codes for CASRQALAGKGDTQYF.

The chain uses TRBV6-1 and TRBJ2-7; D remains unclear. Looked up from germline, CDR1 is MNHNS and CDR2 is SASEGT. The CDR3 sequence is 13 residues long. V lost 0 bases, J lost 3 bases, and 6 bases lay in between. The CDR3 bases are TGTGCCAGCAGTGAAGCCTTCGACTACGAGCAGTACGTC. Residues: CASSEAFDYEQYV.